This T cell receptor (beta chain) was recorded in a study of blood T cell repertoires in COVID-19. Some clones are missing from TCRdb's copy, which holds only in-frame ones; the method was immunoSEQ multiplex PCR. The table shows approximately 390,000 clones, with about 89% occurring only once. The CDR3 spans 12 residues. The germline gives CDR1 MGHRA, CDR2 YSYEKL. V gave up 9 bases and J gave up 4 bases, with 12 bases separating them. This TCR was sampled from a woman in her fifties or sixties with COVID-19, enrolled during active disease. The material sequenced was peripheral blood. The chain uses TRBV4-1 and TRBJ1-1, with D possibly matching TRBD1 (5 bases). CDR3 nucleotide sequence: TGCGCCAGGACGGGGGAACGCACTGAAGCTTTCTTT. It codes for CARTGERTEAFF.